Sequencing of this T cell receptor beta chain was carried out in a study of shared clonotypes between healthy human individuals. Germline V lookup: CDR1 MDHEN, CDR2 SYDVKM. V lost 6 bases to trimming and J lost 0 bases, with 17 bases between them. CDR3 length: 16 residues. The method was immunoSEQ multiplex PCR; TCRdb's version includes in-frame clones alone and lacks a portion of them. The sample holds around 620,000 clones, roughly 95% seen once. CD45RO-negative cells were positively selected for CCR7, leaving out terminally differentiated effector memory CD45RA+ cells. HIV-negative, healthy adults without recent acute infections or vaccinations were the donors.

The clonotype originates from a woman aged 25-40 years in good health. The sample taken for sequencing was naive CD8+ T cells sorted from blood. This sequence joins TRBV28 and TRBJ1-1, with a possible D match to TRBD1 (5 bases). Here the CDR3 reads CASRPLTVRMNTEAFF. Here the CDR3 DNA reads TGTGCCAGCAGACCCCTGACAGTTAGAATGAACACTGAAGCTTTCTTT.